Below, 2 T cell receptor beta chains from the same sample are listed, as sequenced in a study of T cell changes during pregnancy in multiple sclerosis. Measured with immunoSEQ multiplex PCR; TCRdb has only the in-frame clones, and not every one. The data contain about 77,000 clones, 90% to 95% of them seen just once; the ten biggest clones take up just over 2.5%. The sample was peripheral blood, taken after pregnancy. These receptors originate from a female donor in good health, enrolled as a control in a pregnancy study.

The V gene is TRBV29-1, the J gene TRBJ1-2; D unclear. From germline, CDR1 is SQVTM and CDR2 ANQGSEA. Trimming left V 6 bases short and J 5 bases short, with 10 bases between. CDR3 length equals 11 residues. CDR3 nucleotides: TGCAGCGTCGAGGGCGGTTATGGCTACACCTTC. Translation: CSVEGGYGYTF.

This clone has just one count. The chain links TRBV6-1 to TRBJ1-1, with D uncertain. The CDR3 is 13 residues long. CDR1 and CDR2 from the germline V gene are MNHNS and SASEGT. Deletions cut 2 bases from V and 6 bases from J, with 10 bases between. CDR3 sequence (DNA): TGTGCCAGCAGTGAACTCAGGAGGTCTGAAGCTTTCTTT. Translating it yields CASSELRRSEAFF.